The rows below give T cell receptor beta chains drawn from one sample of a study of shared clonotypes between healthy human individuals. Sequencing used immunoSEQ multiplex PCR; TCRdb keeps in-frame clones, though not all of them. The table shows millions of clones, with roughly 92% occurring only once. Material for sequencing was naive CD4+ T cells sorted from blood. The source of these receptors is a man younger than 35 in good health. Both conserved end residues are part of each CDR3. The order of the fields is CDR3 length, V gene, clone size, J gene, D gene, CDR3 protein, CDR3 DNA. The D gene is left open where the match is weak. The listing skips clone size in some rows; elsewhere it reads once, few, many or a size class.

17	TRBV7-2	.	TRBJ2-4	.	CASSLTGPGQAKNIQYF	TGTGCCAGCAGCCTTACCGGTCCAGGGCAAGCCAAAAACATTCAGTACTTC
15	TRBV30	few	TRBJ1-1	.	CAWSETTRPNTEAFF	TGTGCCTGGAGTGAGACCACTCGACCGAACACTGAAGCTTTCTTT
13	TRBV5-1	.	TRBJ2-5	.	CASSRQDQETQYF	TGCGCCAGCAGCCGACAGGACCAAGAGACCCAGTACTTC
13	TRBV5-5	.	TRBJ2-7	.	CASSSLGSYEQYF	TGTGCCAGCAGCTCGTTAGGGTCCTACGAGCAGTACTTC
15	TRBV6-5	.	TRBJ1-2	TRBD1	CASSSLGTVSYGYTF	TGTGCCAGCAGTTCTCTCGGGACAGTCAGCTATGGCTACACCTTC
14	TRBV10-3	.	TRBJ2-3	TRBD2	CAISKGLDSDTQYF	TGTGCCATCAGTAAGGGACTAGACTCAGATACGCAGTATTTT
14	TRBV6-5	.	TRBJ2-2	.	CASSYTTDTGELFF	TGTGCCAGCAGTTACACCACAGACACCGGGGAGCTGTTTTTT
16	TRBV18	.	TRBJ1-1	.	CASSPAGSTTSIEAFF	TGTGCCAGCTCCCCCGCCGGGAGCACCACCAGCATTGAAGCTTTCTTT
12	TRBV5-1	.	TRBJ2-3	.	CASSPTVDTQYF	TGCGCCAGCAGCCCCACCGTCGATACGCAGTATTTT
15	TRBV6-5	few	TRBJ1-6	.	CASSYLYSGNSPLHF	TGTGCCAGCAGTTACTTATACTCCGGGAATTCACCCCTCCACTTT
14	TRBV28	.	TRBJ1-1	TRBD1	CASISQGLGTEAFF	TGTGCCAGCATCTCACAGGGGCTTGGCACTGAAGCTTTCTTT
16	TRBV6-5	once	TRBJ2-3	TRBD2	CASSYLSGRGSDTQYF	TGTGCCAGCAGTTACCTTAGCGGGAGAGGATCAGATACGCAGTATTTT
10	TRBV20-1	.	TRBJ2-1	.	CSVLEATQFF	TGCAGTGTTCTAGAGGCAACGCAGTTCTTC
21	TRBV10-3	.	TRBJ2-7	.	CAISESFPEDKRTVSSYEQYF	TGTGCCATCAGTGAGTCGTTCCCAGAAGATAAACGGACAGTGAGCTCCTACGAGCAGTACTTC
14	TRBV18	.	TRBJ1-2	TRBD1	CASSPDREVYGYTF	TGTGCCAGCTCACCGGACAGGGAGGTCTATGGCTACACCTTC
14	TRBV18	.	TRBJ1-4	TRBD1	CASSRDRGEEKLFF	TGTGCCAGCTCACGGGACAGGGGAGAAGAAAAACTGTTTTTT
12	TRBV28	.	TRBJ2-7	.	CASRDYVYEQYF	TGTGCCAGCAGGGACTACGTGTACGAGCAGTACTTC
14	TRBV27	.	TRBJ1-1	TRBD1	CASSNQGGGTEAFF	TGTGCCAGCAGTAACCAAGGGGGCGGCACTGAAGCTTTCTTT
15	TRBV30	once	TRBJ2-2	.	CAWSPSWEVTGELFF	TGTGCCTGGAGCCCTAGCTGGGAGGTCACCGGGGAGCTGTTTTTT
14	TRBV2	.	TRBJ1-5	.	CASSEAHGNQPQHF	TGTGCCAGCAGTGAAGCGCACGGAAATCAGCCCCAGCATTTT
15	TRBV6-6	.	TRBJ1-5	.	CASSRNQGGNQPQHF	TGTGCCAGCAGTAGGAATCAGGGAGGCAATCAGCCCCAGCATTTT
14	TRBV19	.	TRBJ2-1	TRBD2	CASSIGTSANEQFF	TGTGCCAGTAGTATCGGGACTAGCGCCAATGAGCAGTTCTTC
15	TRBV5-1	.	TRBJ2-5	.	CASSFEVADPFTQYF	TGCGCCAGCAGCTTCGAGGTCGCCGACCCGTTTACCCAGTACTTC
15	TRBV6-9	.	TRBJ2-7	.	CASMGWPSESYEQYF	TGTGCCAGCATGGGATGGCCTAGCGAGTCCTACGAGCAGTACTTC
12	TRBV29-1	few	TRBJ1-1	.	CSGGWGITEAFF	TGCAGCGGGGGCTGGGGGATCACTGAAGCTTTCTTT
15	TRBV6-5	.	TRBJ1-3	.	CASSSSGSSGNTIYF	.
16	TRBV7-9	.	TRBJ2-3	.	CASSLGRGANTDTQYF	TGTGCCAGCAGCTTAGGTCGGGGGGCTAACACAGATACGCAGTATTTT
17	TRBV4-1	once	TRBJ2-1	TRBD2	CASSQDPSGSAYNEQFF	TGCGCCAGCAGCCAAGATCCTAGCGGGAGCGCCTACAATGAGCAGTTCTTC
14	TRBV5-6	once	TRBJ2-7	.	CASNRGFGSYEQYF	TGTGCCAGCAACCGGGGGTTTGGCTCCTACGAGCAGTACTTC
13	TRBV30	.	TRBJ1-2	TRBD1	CAWSIRTGDGYTF	TGTGCCTGGTCAATTCGGACAGGGGATGGCTACACCTTC
13	TRBV12-1	.	TRBJ1-5	.	CASSAEGVQPQHF	TGTGCCAGCAGCGCGGAGGGGGTTCAGCCCCAGCATTTT
15	TRBV10-3	.	TRBJ1-1	.	CANSDLGNGNTEAFF	TGTGCCAACAGCGACCTCGGGAACGGGAACACTGAAGCTTTCTTT
20	TRBV27	.	TRBJ2-6	.	CASSSASPMSYRSGANVLTF	TGTGCCAGCAGTTCCGCTTCCCCCATGTCATACAGATCTGGGGCCAACGTCCTGACTTTC
14	TRBV6-4	.	TRBJ2-3	.	CASSDSRAGDTQYF	TGTGCCAGCAGTGACTCTAGGGCAGGAGATACGCAGTATTTT
13	TRBV28	.	TRBJ1-2	.	CASMSASNYGYTF	TGTGCCAGCATGTCGGCCTCTAACTATGGCTACACCTTC
16	TRBV28	once	TRBJ1-1	.	CASSSLRPGGNTEAFF	TGTGCCAGCAGTTCCCTCCGTCCGGGTGGAAACACTGAAGCTTTCTTT
14	TRBV27	.	TRBJ1-5	.	CASTPAVINQPQHF	TGTGCCAGCACCCCGGCGGTGATCAATCAGCCCCAGCATTTT
16	TRBV7-9	.	TRBJ2-1	.	CASSLRGADYYNEQFF	TGTGCCAGCAGCTTAAGAGGCGCGGACTACTACAATGAGCAGTTCTTC
16	TRBV5-6	.	TRBJ2-3	TRBD2	CASSFLAGGLTDTQYF	TGTGCCAGCAGCTTCCTAGCGGGGGGGCTTACAGATACGCAGTATTTT
15	TRBV11-2	.	TRBJ1-4	TRBD1	CASSILGQGGEKLFF	TGTGCCAGCAGCATTTTGGGACAGGGGGGGGAAAAACTGTTTTTT
16	TRBV28	.	TRBJ2-3	TRBD2	CASSAVAGGLTDTQYF	TGTGCCAGCAGTGCCGTAGCGGGAGGTCTGACAGATACGCAGTATTTT